One sample yielded the 19 T cell receptor beta chains listed below, sequenced in a study of blood T cell repertoires in COVID-19. Data came from immunoSEQ multiplex PCR; TCRdb stores just in-frame clones and leaves some out. The sample has approximately 300,000 clones, 90% seen once. Input material: peripheral blood. These receptors originate from a woman aged 30 to 39 with COVID-19, enrolled during active disease.

This chain connects TRBV11-2 to TRBJ2-1; D unresolved. Trimming took off 5 bases at V and 3 bases at J, with 5 bases between the two ends. Germline loops: CDR1 SGHAT, CDR2 FQNNGV. There are 12 residues in the CDR3. CDR3 coding DNA: TGTGCCAGCAGCCCTTTCTACAATGAGCAGTTCTTC. This codes for CASSPFYNEQFF.

This sequence joins TRBV30 and TRBJ1-5; 7 positions match TRBD1. V dropped 5 bases and J dropped 9; count of bases not matched to a gene: 10. CDR3 length: 13 amino acids. Germline loops: CDR1 GTSNPN, CDR2 SVGIG (reference sequence). The CDR3 bases are TGTGCCTGGGGGAGACAGGGAATAGGGCCCCAGCATTTT. Amino acid sequence: CAWGRQGIGPQHF.

This sequence joins TRBV11-2 and TRBJ1-1; D may be TRBD1 (5 bases). From germline, CDR1 is SGHAT and CDR2 FQNNGV. Deletions cut 7 bases from V and 10 bases from J, with 16 bases between. The CDR3 consists of 12 residues. For the CDR3, the DNA is TGTGCCAGCAACCAGGGAGGGCATGGAGCTTTCTTT. Encoded protein: CASNQGGHGAFF.

The chain recombines TRBV19 with TRBJ1-1; D is undetermined. CDR1 and CDR2 (germline): LNHDA, SQIVND (reference sequence). Trimming shortened V by 0 bases and J by 8 bases, and 13 bases separated the two germline ends. CDR3 length: 14 amino acids. The DNA of the CDR3 is TGTGCCAGTAGTATAGATTTCCGGGATCAAGAAGCTTTCTTT. This gives the protein CASSIDFRDQEAFF.

The chain combines TRBV5-4 with TRBJ2-7; 13 nucleotides match TRBD2. The V segment lost 4 bases and the J segment 4 bases; nucleotides outside the gene matches: 8. Germline V gene sequence: CDR1 SGHNT, CDR2 YYREEE (reference sequence). CDR3 length: 16 residues. CDR3 DNA: TGTGCCAGCAGCCTGGGGACTAGCGGGACCTTTTACGAGCAGTACTTC. Amino acid sequence: CASSLGTSGTFYEQYF. Complete variable domain (other parts from reference TRBV5-4 and TRBJ2-7): ETGVTQSPTHLIKTRGQQVTLRCSSQSGHNTVSWYQQALGQGPQFIFQYYREEENGRGNFPPRFSGLQFPNYSSELNVNALELDDSALYLCASSLGTSGTFYEQYFGPGTRLTVT.

V usage is TRBV7-6 and J usage is TRBJ1-1; a weak D match, TRBD1 (5 bases). V lost 5 bases to trimming and J lost 1 base, with 17 bases between them. Germline lookup yields CDR1 SGHVS and CDR2 FNYEAQ. The CDR3 is 16 residues long. In DNA form, the CDR3 reads TGTGCCAGCAGCCACCCTAAGACAGCGAGGAACACTGAAGCTTTCTTT. Translated, it gives CASSHPKTARNTEAFF. Full variable domain (missing parts from reference TRBV7-6 and TRBJ1-1): GAGVSQSPRYKVTKRGQDVALRCDPISGHVSLYWYRQALGQGPEFLTYFNYEAQQDKSGLPNDRFSAERPEGSISTLTIQRTEQRDSAMYRCASSHPKTARNTEAFFGQGTRLTVV.

The chain recombines TRBV7-3 with TRBJ2-1; D gene uncertain. The CDR3 runs to 15 residues. V was shortened by 5 bases and J by 0 bases, with 11 bases between the two germline ends. Germline V gene data show CDR1 as SGHTA and CDR2 as FQGTGA. Here the CDR3 DNA reads TGTGCCAGCAGCACGGAGCCGAGCTCCTACAATGAGCAGTTCTTC. This sequence encodes CASSTEPSSYNEQFF.

The J gene is TRBJ1-5, the V gene TRBV28; possible D gene TRBD1, 6 bases. The germline gives CDR1 MDHEN, CDR2 SYDVKM. CDR3 size: 15 residues. With 5 bases removed from V and 6 bases from J, the gap between germline ends came to 17 bases. CDR3 nucleotides: TGTGCCAGCAGTCTCATGGGGGGGGCGGGTCAGCCCCAGCATTTT. Protein: CASSLMGGAGQPQHF.

This clone was observed a handful of times. This chain joins TRBV29-1 and TRBJ2-3; 11 bases agree with TRBD2. Germline V lookup: CDR1 SQVTM, CDR2 ANQGSEA. V lost 6 bases to trimming and J lost 3 bases; unmatched junction nucleotides: 11. The length of the CDR3 is 16 residues. The CDR3 loop reads CSVAGGTSGSTDTQYF. The DNA of the CDR3 is TGCAGCGTCGCGGGGGGAACTAGCGGGAGTACAGATACGCAGTATTTT.

The chain carries TRBV2 and TRBJ1-2; 7 bases map to TRBD1. CDR3 size: 15 residues. Germline V gives CDR1 SNHLY, CDR2 FYNNEI. The trim removed 6 bases at V and 2 bases at J, leaving 9 bases unmatched. The CDR3 DNA is TGTGCCAGCAGACGGGACAGCGGAGCGAACTATGGCTACACCTTC. Encoded protein: CASRRDSGANYGYTF.

V is TRBV5-1 and J is TRBJ2-1, with D uncertain. Trimming removed 0 bases from V and 2 bases from J, with 9 bases in between. This CDR3 contains 15 residues. The germline gives CDR1 SGHRS, CDR2 YFSETQ. The CDR3 sequence is CASSLVASAYNEQFF. CDR3 in DNA: TGCGCCAGCAGCTTGGTAGCCTCCGCCTACAATGAGCAGTTCTTC.

The chain recombines TRBV24-1 with TRBJ1-5; D unclear. Germline CDR1 KGHDR, CDR2 SFDVKD. The CDR3 is made up of 12 amino acids. V was clipped by 7 bases and J by 2 bases, with 5 bases between them. The CDR3 nucleotides are TGTGCCACCAGGTCGGGCAATCAGCCCCAGCATTTT. Its protein product is CATRSGNQPQHF.

This chain uses TRBV19 with TRBJ2-2; maybe TRBD2 (6 bases). CDR3 length: 12 residues. V lost 3 bases and J lost 7, with 6 bases in between. Germline CDR1 is LNHDA and CDR2 is SQIVND (reference sequence). In DNA form, the CDR3 reads TGTGCCAGTAGTATGGGGGGCGGGGAGCTGTTTTTT. Its translation: CASSMGGGELFF.

The chain links TRBV7-3 to TRBJ2-6; TRBD2 matches 7 bases. The germline CDR1 and CDR2 sequences are SGHTA and FQGTGA. The CDR3 has 18 amino acids. Trimming at V came to 5 bases and at J to 0 bases, leaving 10 bases not matched to a gene. CDR3 in amino acids: CASSLQGSGVSGANVLTF. Written as DNA, the CDR3 is TGTGCCAGCAGCCTCCAGGGAAGCGGGGTCTCTGGGGCCAACGTCCTGACTTTC.

The chain uses TRBV30 and TRBJ2-7, with 8 bases lining up with TRBD2. The CDR3 extends over 13 amino acids. CDR1 is GTSNPN and CDR2 is SVGIG in the germline V gene (reference sequence). Losses at the gene ends were 8 bases for V and 4 bases for J; bases not matched to a gene: 10. For the CDR3, the DNA is TGTGCCGGGCTTAGCGGGATCGGTTACGAGCAGTACTTC. Its protein product is CAGLSGIGYEQYF.

The chain is built from TRBV2 and TRBJ2-1; the D gene is possibly TRBD1 (5 bases). V was trimmed by 6 bases and J by 15 bases, leaving 18 bases between them. CDR1 SNHLY and CDR2 FYNNEI come from the germline V gene. CDR3 length: 12 residues. The CDR3 bases are TGTGCCAGCAGACCGGACACGACGCACGGGTTCTTC. Its translation: CASRPDTTHGFF.

V and J are TRBV4-3 and TRBJ1-2; 8 nucleotides agree with TRBD1. CDR3 size: 14 residues. Trimming removed 5 bases from V and 2 bases from J; junction bases left unmatched: 4. CDR1 is LGHNA, CDR2 YSLEER, per germline. CDR3 residues: CASSFGQGNYGYTF. The CDR3, as DNA: TGCGCCAGCAGCTTCGGACAGGGAAACTATGGCTACACCTTC.

This chain uses TRBV14 with TRBJ1-2; 8 bases line up with TRBD1. J was trimmed by 5 bases and V by 2 bases; bases with no gene match: 4. The CDR3 extends over 14 amino acids. Germline CDR1 is SGHDN and CDR2 is FVKESK. CDR3 sequence (DNA): TGTGCCAGCAGCCAACAGGACAGGGTGTATGGCTACACCTTC. Protein sequence: CASSQQDRVYGYTF. Supplemented by reference TRBV14 and TRBJ1-2, the full variable domain reads EAGVTQFPSHSVIEKGQTVTLRCDPISGHDNLYWYRRVMGKEIKFLLHFVKESKQDESGMPNNRFLAERTGGTYSTLKVQPAELEDSGVYFCASSQQDRVYGYTFGSGTRLTVV.

The chain is built from TRBV7-9 and TRBJ1-2; tentatively, D is TRBD1 (6 bases). This CDR3 region has 14 residues. V dropped 4 bases and J dropped 5 bases, with 14 bases sitting between them. CDR1 is SEHNR and CDR2 is FQNEAQ in the germline V gene (reference sequence). The CDR3 here is CASSSTLTGYGYTF. The CDR3, as DNA: TGTGCCAGCAGCTCAACCCTCACAGGGTATGGCTACACCTTC.